This is a list of T cell receptor beta chains from one sample in a study of lung T cells in sarcoidosis with Löfgren's syndrome. TCRdb re-derived calls from the reads in MiXCR, one entry per CDR3 protein. Of approximately 3,200 distinct CDR3 sequences detected, about 17% appear once; the ten largest clones hold 6.5% to 8.5%. The sequenced material came from CD4+ T cells from bronchoalveolar lavage. Every receptor here comes from a human donor with sarcoidosis (Löfgren's syndrome or another form), or a control subject (not recorded which). CDR3s include the opening cysteine and the closing phenylalanine or tryptophan. Each record gives: clone size, J gene, V gene, D gene, CDR3 DNA, CDR3 protein. D genes are given only for firm matches. Only some rows state a clone size, as once, few, many or a class for expanded clones.

abundance: medium-sized; j_gene: TRBJ2-7; v_gene: TRBV2; d_gene: TRBD1; CDR3nt: TGTGCCAGCAGTGAGGGACAGAGATACGAGCAGTACTTC; CDR3aa: CASSEGQRYEQYF
abundance: medium-sized; j_gene: TRBJ1-2; v_gene: TRBV4-3; d_gene: -; CDR3nt: TGCGCCAGCAGCCAAGATATTAACTCCTATGGCTACACCTTC; CDR3aa: CASSQDINSYGYTF
abundance: many; j_gene: TRBJ1-2; v_gene: TRBV2; d_gene: -; CDR3nt: TGTGCCAGCACGGCGGACTATGGCTACACCTTC; CDR3aa: CASTADYGYTF
abundance: many; j_gene: TRBJ2-1; v_gene: TRBV6-2/TRBV6-3; d_gene: -; CDR3nt: TGTGCCAGCAGTCCCTATGGTAGCGGAGTGAACAATGAGCAGTTCTTC; CDR3aa: CASSPYGSGVNNEQFF
abundance: -; j_gene: TRBJ2-3; v_gene: TRBV30; d_gene: -; CDR3nt: TGTGCCACAGATACGCAGTATTTT; CDR3aa: CATDTQYF
abundance: large; j_gene: TRBJ2-3; v_gene: TRBV2; d_gene: -; CDR3nt: TGTGCCAGCACCGGCGGGGCAGATACGCAGTATTTT; CDR3aa: CASTGGADTQYF
abundance: medium-sized; j_gene: TRBJ2-1; v_gene: TRBV27; d_gene: TRBD1; CDR3nt: TGTGCCAGCAGTTTCATGGGACAGGGTATTGAGCAGTTCTTC; CDR3aa: CASSFMGQGIEQFF
abundance: medium-sized; j_gene: TRBJ1-1; v_gene: TRBV20-1; d_gene: -; CDR3nt: TGCAGTGCTTTACCAAGGGGGACCACTGAAGCTTTCTTT; CDR3aa: CSALPRGTTEAFF
abundance: large; j_gene: TRBJ2-3; v_gene: TRBV6-1; d_gene: -; CDR3nt: TGTGCCAGCAGACCAAGCGGGCTAGGCAGTACAGATACGCAGTATTTT; CDR3aa: CASRPSGLGSTDTQYF
abundance: medium-sized; j_gene: TRBJ1-1; v_gene: TRBV18; d_gene: -; CDR3nt: TGTGCCAGCTCGGGCATGAACACTGAAGCTTTCTTT; CDR3aa: CASSGMNTEAFF
abundance: medium-sized; j_gene: TRBJ2-4; v_gene: TRBV5-1; d_gene: -; CDR3nt: TGCGCCAGCAGCTTGGACTTAACCAAAAACATTCAGTACTTC; CDR3aa: CASSLDLTKNIQYF
abundance: medium-sized; j_gene: TRBJ1-6; v_gene: TRBV5-4; d_gene: -; CDR3nt: TGTGCCACCGCGGACTTGGGGAATTCACCCCTCCACTTT; CDR3aa: CATADLGNSPLHF
abundance: -; j_gene: TRBJ2-7; v_gene: TRBV18; d_gene: -; CDR3nt: TGTGCCAGCTCACCGTCCGGGCACGAGCAGTACTTC; CDR3aa: CASSPSGHEQYF
abundance: medium-sized; j_gene: TRBJ2-4; v_gene: TRBV18; d_gene: -; CDR3nt: TGTGCCAGCTCACCACCGAGTTTCAGCATTCAGTACTTC; CDR3aa: CASSPPSFSIQYF
abundance: many; j_gene: TRBJ1-6; v_gene: TRBV4-3; d_gene: -; CDR3nt: TGCGCCAGCAGCCCCGGTATGGATACACCCCTCCACTTT; CDR3aa: CASSPGMDTPLHF
abundance: few; j_gene: TRBJ2-2; v_gene: TRBV12-3/TRBV12-4; d_gene: TRBD1; CDR3nt: TGTGCCAGCAGCAACAGGGGCGGCGGCACCGGGGAGCTGTTTTTT; CDR3aa: CASSNRGGGTGELFF
abundance: many; j_gene: TRBJ1-4; v_gene: TRBV5-1; d_gene: TRBD1; CDR3nt: TGCGCCAGCAGGTCCGGGACAGGGGACGAAAAACTGTTTTTT; CDR3aa: CASRSGTGDEKLFF
abundance: few; j_gene: TRBJ2-3; v_gene: TRBV4-2; d_gene: -; CDR3nt: TGTGCCAGCAGCCAAGAATCTGGGCGGAACACAGATACGCAGTATTTT; CDR3aa: CASSQESGRNTDTQYF
abundance: many; j_gene: TRBJ2-7; v_gene: TRBV9; d_gene: TRBD1; CDR3nt: TGTGCCAGCAGCGCCACAGGGGCCTCCTACGAGCAGTACTTC; CDR3aa: CASSATGASYEQYF
abundance: medium-sized; j_gene: TRBJ2-5; v_gene: TRBV11-3; d_gene: -; CDR3nt: TGTGCCAGCAGCTTAGACCCCGTCCAAGAGACCCAGTACTTC; CDR3aa: CASSLDPVQETQYF
abundance: medium-sized; j_gene: TRBJ1-6; v_gene: TRBV6-1; d_gene: -; CDR3nt: TGTGCCAGCCGGGACAATTACATCGACAATTCACCCCTCCACTTT; CDR3aa: CASRDNYIDNSPLHF
abundance: medium-sized; j_gene: TRBJ1-1; v_gene: TRBV20-1; d_gene: -; CDR3nt: TGCAGTGCTCGGCAGACAGGACGGGGGAACACTGAAGCTTTCTTT; CDR3aa: CSARQTGRGNTEAFF
abundance: medium-sized; j_gene: TRBJ2-3; v_gene: TRBV20-1; d_gene: -; CDR3nt: TGCAGTGCTAGAGATTCTTACCGGGAGAGGAGCGATACGCAGTATTTT; CDR3aa: CSARDSYRERSDTQYF
abundance: medium-sized; j_gene: TRBJ1-2; v_gene: TRBV4-3; d_gene: TRBD1; CDR3nt: TGCGCCAGCAGCCAAGGAGCCGGGACAGAATATGGCTACACCTTC; CDR3aa: CASSQGAGTEYGYTF
abundance: medium-sized; j_gene: TRBJ2-1; v_gene: TRBV27; d_gene: TRBD1; CDR3nt: TGTGCCAGCTGGACGACAGGGAACAAGCAGTTCTTC; CDR3aa: CASWTTGNKQFF
abundance: medium-sized; j_gene: TRBJ2-3; v_gene: TRBV3-1; d_gene: -; CDR3nt: TGTGCCAGCAGCCAGGATTTACAGGGTGTTACCGAATATTTT; CDR3aa: CASSQDLQGVTEYF
abundance: medium-sized; j_gene: TRBJ2-1; v_gene: TRBV11-2; d_gene: TRBD2; CDR3nt: TGTGCCAGCAGCCCGGCTAGCGGGAGCGGCTACAATGAGCAGTTCTTC; CDR3aa: CASSPASGSGYNEQFF
abundance: medium-sized; j_gene: TRBJ2-1; v_gene: TRBV18; d_gene: TRBD2; CDR3nt: TGTGCCAGCTCACCACCGGGTAGCGGGAGCCGAAATGAGCAGTTCTTC; CDR3aa: CASSPPGSGSRNEQFF
abundance: large; j_gene: TRBJ1-5; v_gene: TRBV28; d_gene: -; CDR3nt: TGTGCCAGCAGTTTATCCCTGGCTGGCAATCAGCCCCAGCATTTT; CDR3aa: CASSLSLAGNQPQHF
abundance: -; j_gene: TRBJ1-6; v_gene: TRBV11-1; d_gene: -; CDR3nt: TGTGCCAGCAGCTTACCCCCTGAGGCGTCACCCCTCCACTTT; CDR3aa: CASSLPPEASPLHF